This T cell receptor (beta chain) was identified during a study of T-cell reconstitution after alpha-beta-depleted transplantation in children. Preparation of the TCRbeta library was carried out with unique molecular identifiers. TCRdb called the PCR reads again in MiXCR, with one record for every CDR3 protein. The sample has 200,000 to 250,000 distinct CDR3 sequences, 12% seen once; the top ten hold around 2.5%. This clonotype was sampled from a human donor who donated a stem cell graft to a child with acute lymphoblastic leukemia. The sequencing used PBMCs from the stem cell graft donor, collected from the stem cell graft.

The CDR3 protein is CASRTKRGKSSYNEQFF. As DNA, the CDR3 is TGTGCCAGCAGGACGAAGCGGGGTAAGAGCTCCTACAATGAGCAGTTCTTC. The chain employs TRBV6-1 and TRBJ2-1; TRBD2 matches 7 bases. V lost 6 bases to trimming and J lost 0 bases; unmatched junction nucleotides: 11. The CDR3 spans 17 residues. Germline CDR1 and CDR2: MNHNS and SASEGT.